Below, 18 T cell receptor beta chains from the same sample are listed, as sequenced in a study of blood T cell repertoires in COVID-19. The assay was immunoSEQ multiplex PCR, and TCRdb's table has in-frame clones only and misses some. The sample shows approximately 190,000 clones, 83% of them seen only once. Source material: peripheral blood. The origin of the receptors is a woman aged 40 to 50 with acute or convalescent COVID-19.

A word on this clone: The same CDR3 is also encoded by other DNA sequences in this sample. The CDR3 DNA reads TGTGCCAGCAGCCAGGGACGGGACTCCACCTACGAGCAGTACTTC. Translation gives CASSQGRDSTYEQYF. The rearrangement links TRBV3-1 (or the pseudogene TRBV3-2) to TRBJ2-7; D is possibly TRBD2 (6 bases). The CDR3 covers 15 residues. Trimming took off 3 bases at V and 2 bases at J, with 14 bases between the two ends. CDR1 is LGHDT, CDR2 YNNKEL, per germline (reference sequence).

The V gene is TRBV21-1, the J gene TRBJ2-2; the D call in the table, TRBD1, was not verified against the DNA. TRBV21-1 is listed as a pseudogene. This CDR3 region has 20 residues. The CDR3 reads CASSNRGRFFWTANTGELFF. DNA of the CDR3: TGTGCCAGCAGCAATCGAGGCCGTTTTTTCTGGACAGCGAACACCGGGGAGCTGTTTTTT.

The CDR3 protein is CASSLSGRSGETQYF. The CDR3 nucleotides are TGTGCCAGCAGCTTAAGCGGGAGGTCGGGGGAGACCCAGTACTTC. The chain links TRBV7-9 to TRBJ2-5, with 9 positions matching TRBD2. Germline CDR1 is SEHNR and CDR2 is FQNEAQ (reference sequence). Trimming cost V 2 bases and J 5 bases; bases outside gene matches: 6. CDR3 length: 15 amino acids.

This chain connects TRBV2 to TRBJ2-1; TRBD1 matches 9 bases. Germline V gene sequence: CDR1 SNHLY, CDR2 FYNNEI. The J segment lost 11 bases and the V segment lost 5 bases, leaving 4 bases of the junction unmatched. The CDR3 spans 12 residues. CDR3 nucleotides: TGTGCCAGCAGTTGGGACAGGGCTCAGCAGTTCTTC. Protein: CASSWDRAQQFF.

The chain combines TRBV3-1 (or the pseudogene TRBV3-2) with TRBJ2-7; 8 positions agree with TRBD1. CDR3 length: 15 residues. The germline V gene encodes CDR1 LGHDT and CDR2 YNNKEL (reference sequence). V trimming: 3 bases; J trimming: 5 bases; junction bases outside the gene matches: 9. The CDR3 loop is CASSQGQVLSHEQYF. The CDR3 coding sequence is TGTGCCAGCAGCCAGGGACAGGTGTTGTCCCACGAGCAGTACTTC.

This chain joins TRBV18 and TRBJ2-7, with 7 bases matching TRBD1. CDR3 length: 14 amino acids. Unmatched junction bases numbered 2, after V lost 3 bases and J lost 0 bases. CDR1 is KGHSH and CDR2 is LQKENI in the germline V gene. CDR3 loop: CASSPTGTSYEQYF. CDR3 bases: TGTGCCAGCTCACCGACAGGGACCTCCTACGAGCAGTACTTC.

The chain uses TRBV7-2 and TRBJ1-3; no firm D call. The CDR3 spans 13 residues. V was shortened by 2 bases and J by 3 bases, with 5 bases between the two germline ends. Germline-derived CDR1 and CDR2 are SGHTA and FQGNSA. CDR3 sequence: CASSLNYGNTIYF. The CDR3 region has the DNA TGTGCCAGCAGCTTAAACTATGGAAACACCATATATTTT.

V gene TRBV7-2 combines with J gene TRBJ2-7, with a tentative D call TRBD1 (7 bases). This CDR3 is 15 amino acids long. Trimming shortened V by 3 bases and J by 4 bases, and 16 bases separated the two germline ends. Germline-derived CDR1 and CDR2 are SGHTA and FQGNSA. In DNA form, the CDR3 reads TGTGCCAGCAGCTTCCACAGGGGAGGAGGATACGAGCAGTACTTC. Amino acids: CASSFHRGGGYEQYF.

The rearrangement joins TRBV6-6 to TRBJ2-7; tentative D call: TRBD2 (6 bases). The CDR3 totals 13 residues. V shed 6 bases and J shed 3 bases, with 12 bases lying between them. Germline V CDR1 and CDR2: MNHNY, SVGAGI (reference sequence). CDR3 region: CASRRDWVYEQYF. CDR3 coding DNA: TGTGCCAGCAGGCGGGACTGGGTCTACGAGCAGTACTTC.

The chain uses TRBV6-5 and TRBJ2-7; TRBD2 might be the D (5 bases). Germline-derived CDR1 and CDR2 are MNHEY and SVGAGI. V was cut by 6 bases and J by 6 bases, with 15 bases left in between. The CDR3 totals 13 residues. In nucleotides, the CDR3 is TGTGCCAGCAGCCAAACAGAGAGCGGCGAGCAGTACTTC. Translating gives CASSQTESGEQYF.

This clone was counted a few times. The rearrangement uses TRBV3-1 (or the pseudogene TRBV3-2) and TRBJ1-2; TRBD1 matches 10 bases. Germline CDR1 LGHDT, CDR2 YNNKEL (reference sequence). This CDR3 has 15 residues. V dropped 0 bases and J dropped 12; count of bases not matched to a gene: 10. DNA of the CDR3: TGTGCCAGCAGCCAAGAGGGGACAGGGGAGAGTAGAAACACCTTC. This translates into CASSQEGTGESRNTF.

About this clone: The same CDR3 also results from other DNA sequences found in this sample. The chain uses TRBV29-1 and TRBJ2-3, with TRBD2 as a possible D gene (5 bases). This CDR3 contains 11 residues. Trimming left V 4 bases short and J 4 bases short, with 6 bases between. Germline V gene lookup returns CDR1 SQVTM and CDR2 ANQGSEA. The CDR3 DNA follows: TGCAGCGTTGCCGGGGCAGATACGCAGTATTTT. This codes for CSVAGADTQYF.

This clone was observed a few times. The chain uses TRBV18 and TRBJ1-2, with D unclear. V was clipped by 0 bases and J by 7 bases, with 12 bases between them. From germline, CDR1 is KGHSH and CDR2 LQKENI. The CDR3 spans 14 residues. DNA of the CDR3: TGTGCCAGCTCACCACCGTCCTCCAGCGGTGGCTACACCTTC. This codes for CASSPPSSSGGYTF. The entire variable domain, with the rest obtained from reference TRBV18 and TRBJ1-2, is as follows: NAGVMQNPRHLVRRRGQEARLRCSPMKGHSHVYWYRQLPEEGLKFMVYLQKENIIDESGMPKERFSAEFPKEGPSILRIQQVVRGDSAAYFCASSPPSSSGGYTFGSGTRLTVV.

The rearrangement uses TRBV3-1 (or the pseudogene TRBV3-2) and TRBJ1-3, with 7 positions matching TRBD1. J gave up 0 bases and V 4 bases, and 9 bases lay outside the gene matches. The germline V gene encodes CDR1 LGHDT and CDR2 YNNKEL (reference sequence). CDR3 size: 17 residues. The CDR3 is CASSPRQGISSGNTIYF. The CDR3 region has the DNA TGTGCCAGCAGCCCCCGACAGGGAATAAGCTCTGGAAACACCATATATTTT.

The chain links TRBV11-2 to TRBJ2-1, with 8 bases that match TRBD2. The length of the CDR3 is 16 residues. The J segment lost 4 bases and the V segment lost 7 bases, leaving 12 bases of the junction unmatched. Germline V gene lookup returns CDR1 SGHAT and CDR2 FQNNGV. DNA for the CDR3: TGTGCCAGCACCCTCGGGGGGGCAGGGAGTTACAATGAGCAGTTCTTC. Translated, it gives CASTLGGAGSYNEQFF.

CDR3 in amino acids: CASSLASGSNQPQHF. CDR3 DNA sequence: TGTGCCAGCAGTCTAGCCTCAGGGAGCAATCAGCCCCAGCATTTT. J is TRBJ1-5 and V is TRBV6-6; TRBD1 is a possible D gene (5 bases). Between the trimmed V and J ends, which lost 5 bases and 1 base, there was a span of 12 bases. The germline V gene has CDR1 MNHNY and CDR2 SVGAGI (reference sequence). The CDR3 covers 15 residues.

The chain has TRBV7-6 and TRBJ1-6, with 10 nucleotides matching TRBD1. The CDR3 is 15 residues long. CDR1 and CDR2 from the germline V gene are SGHVS and FNYEAQ. The V segment lost 1 base and the J segment 10 bases; nucleotides outside the gene matches: 4. In nucleotides, the CDR3 is TGTGCCAGCAGCTTAGAGGGGACAGGGGACTCACCCCTCCACTTT. Residues: CASSLEGTGDSPLHF.

The V call is TRBV29-1, the J call TRBJ2-7; D is perhaps TRBD1 (6 bases). V was pared by 4 bases and J by 1 base, with 11 bases between. The CDR3 is 13 residues long. Germline V gene data show CDR1 as SQVTM and CDR2 as ANQGSEA. CDR3 in amino acids: CSVVGDTSYEQYF. The CDR3 DNA follows: TGCAGCGTTGTTGGGGACACATCCTACGAGCAGTACTTC.